This entry concerns a single T cell receptor beta chain. No antigen is known for it. Base qualities are not recorded, but no much larger clone differs from it by a single base. TCR CDR3 regions were amplified from genomic DNA by multiplex PCR using the deep immunoSEQ assay. Genomic DNA extracted from each cell subset was distributed evenly over all wells of several immunoSEQ 96-well plates, and each plate served as one replicate. Each replicate PCR for sorted subsets received around 200 ng genomic DNA, equal to roughly 30,000 T cell genomes. Purified libraries were quantified with a Qubit 3.0 fluorometer, sized on a Bioanalyzer 2100, and re-quantified with the KAPA Library Quantification kit. A separate single-read 150-cycle Illumina NextSeq 550 flow cell was used to sequence each immunoSEQ 96-well plate. Under the source paper's analysis protocol: Because the immunoSEQ output included only junctional sequences and no quality scores, the filtering could not be the same as the filtering used for full-length reads. To assign V/J genes and CDR3, sequences were annotated using PyIR, a Python wrapper for IgBLAST v1.9, with IMGT germline references. Reads with weak V/J assignments (E-value above 1e-6), missing CDR3, stop codons, out-of-frame junctions, or ambiguous translated residues were removed. V3J clonotypes were defined by identical inferred V gene, J gene, and CDR3 amino acid sequence. To compute the percentage overlap between repertoires, the number of shared unique clonotypes was divided by the size of the smaller repertoire. Richness of each repertoire was evaluated using RTK rarefaction, the Chao1 estimator, and Recon v2.1 estimates of unobserved clonotypes. OLGA was used to compute generation probabilities for all TCRbeta clonotypes that the gDNA method yielded from a few donors. TCRdb re-hosts the immuneACCESS table, in-frame sequences only. Its copies lack some clones; in the studies checked, an unresolved V gene accounts for under half of them, and the cause for the rest is not known. Clonal size and the V and J genes are those of that table, whereas D and trimming came from the DNA. Within this sample are roughly 2,000,000 clones, with about 94% of them counted one time only. In total, the top ten clones hold around 1.8% of the sample.

CD8 naive samples were obtained by positive selection for CCR7 among CD45RO-negative cells, yielding a CD45RA+CCR7+ population from which TemRA cells were excluded. The donors were healthy, HIV-negative adults who had no recently reported acute infections or vaccinations. Every donor was a Caucasian adult living in Nashville, Tennessee, USA. Blood was collected by leukapheresis, and PBMCs were isolated by Ficoll-Histopaque density gradient centrifugation and then cryopreserved in liquid nitrogen vapor phase. Purity and quantity of every magnetically sorted T cell population were checked by analytical flow cytometry. Each sorted fraction had its genomic DNA isolated and then quantified by UV absorbance on a Nanodrop 2000c. The data originate from a study of shared clonotypes between healthy human individuals (dated by TCRdb to 2018 to 2020). For the study in its entirety: The cohort included three men and a couple of women between 18 and 49 years of age. Blood TCR repertoires of four to six healthy adults were deeply sequenced to estimate repertoire size and the extent of clonotype sharing between individuals. Per donor, leukapheresis produced somewhere between about 0.85 and 9.5 billion PBMCs. For each donor, CD4 naive and CD4 memory were each run on three plates, CD8 naive on two plates, and CD8 memory on one plate. Different laboratories and diverse techniques were used to prepare libraries and sequence TCR repertoires, to increase sequencing depth and limit assay-specific biases. What the research found in general, with its limitations: Pairwise subsampling indicated that sequencing depth was expected to affect the degree of clonotype sharing among donors. Sampling was restricted to blood, and TCR repertoires in tissue are likely to differ from TCR repertoires in blood. About 5% of naive CD4, more than 3% of naive CD8, roughly 2.4% of memory CD4, and over 0.35% of memory CD8 clonotypes were shared across four donors. Rarefaction of sorted-subset datasets indicated incomplete sequencing despite the large sequencing depth. Clonotypes shared by all four sorted-subset donors showed higher generation probabilities than non-shared clonotypes. Naive subsets generally had larger estimated clonotype richness than memory subsets did. Because the study included a small number of donors, the genetic and exposure-history diversity represented was limited.

V is pared back by 0 bases and J by 0 bases, with 12 bases lying between the germline termini. Via the germline V gene, CDR1 is WSHSY and CDR2 SAAADI. The CDR3 has 16 amino acids, counting the end cysteine and phenylalanine. The retained sequence is limited to the CDR3, 48 bases, with the frame set at the first base. The specimen was naive CD8+ T cells from PBMCs. Per the publication, the cell subset or site label means: CD45RA+CCR7+. The sequence is built from TRBV10-2 and TRBJ2-7, and perhaps TRBD2 as D gene, on 6 matching bases. This sequence was found in a man aged 18 to 29 in good health. Some clones in this sample may be carry-over from other donors' samples. The CDR3 reads CASSESSGVVSYEQYF. The DNA is TGCGCCAGCAGTGAGTCTAGCGGAGTGGTCTCCTACGAGCAGTACTTC.